This TCR beta chain was sequenced in a study of blood T cell repertoires in COVID-19. Across the study: COVID-19 samples from acute and convalescent phases originated in the United States, Italy and Spain. The analysed material was cDNA or gDNA that came from T cells, B-cell-depleted T cells, or PBMCs.

Authors' methods: Amplification of reference gene primers provided the estimated nucleated cell counts. The repertoire was sequenced with immunoSEQ multiplex PCR; TCRdb's copy has only in-frame clones and lacks some. That table is the source of V, J and clone size, and D and trimming were worked out from the DNA. The sample yields around 130,000 clones, approximately 81% seen once. The CDR3 is made up of 14 amino acids. Germline V gene lookup returns CDR1 SGHRS and CDR2 YFSETQ. Trimming cost V 1 base and J 1 base, with 5 bases left between them. The TCR sequence derives from a man in his sixties with acute or convalescent COVID-19. The genes are TRBV5-1 and TRBJ2-2; a possible D gene is TRBD1 (5 bases). Source material: peripheral blood. The CDR3 loop reads CASSLTGNTGELFF. Written as DNA, the CDR3 is TGCGCCAGCAGCTTGACAGGGAACACCGGGGAGCTGTTTTTT. The full variable domain, in which reference TRBV5-1 and TRBJ2-2 provide the parts outside the CDR3, is KAGVTQTPRYLIKTRGQQVTLSCSPISGHRSVSWYQQTPGQGLQFLFEYFSETQRNKGNFPGRFSGRQFSNSRSEMNVSTLELGDSALYLCASSLTGNTGELFFGEGSRLTVL.